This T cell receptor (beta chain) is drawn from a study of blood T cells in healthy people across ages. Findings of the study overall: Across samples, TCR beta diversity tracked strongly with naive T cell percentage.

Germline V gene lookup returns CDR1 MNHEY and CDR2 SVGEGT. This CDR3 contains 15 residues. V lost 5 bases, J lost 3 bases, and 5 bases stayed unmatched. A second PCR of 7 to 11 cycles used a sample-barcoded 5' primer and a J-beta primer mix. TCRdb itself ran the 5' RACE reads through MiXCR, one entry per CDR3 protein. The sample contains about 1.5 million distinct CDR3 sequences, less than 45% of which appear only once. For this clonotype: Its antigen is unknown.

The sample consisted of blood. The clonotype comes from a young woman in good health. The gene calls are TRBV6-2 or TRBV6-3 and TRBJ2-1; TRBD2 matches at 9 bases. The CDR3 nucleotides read TGTGCCAGCAGTCTTATAGCGGGAGTCTACAATGAGCAGTTCTTC. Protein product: CASSLIAGVYNEQFF.